Below, 7 T cell receptor beta chains from the same sample are listed, as sequenced in a study of T cells in Graves' hyperthyroidism and ophthalmopathy. Researchers amplified the TCR beta CDR3 regions from RNA transcripts. First-round RT-PCR of the TCR CDR3 relied on the HTBI primer set. MiXCR, applied by TCRdb to the multiplex PCR reads, yields one record per CDR3 protein. Among approximately 640,000 distinct CDR3 sequences, around 16% were seen once, and the ten largest hold around 15%. Sequences were obtained from blood. The source of these receptors is a man aged 50-59 years with Graves' hyperthyroidism.

Ten or more counts support this clonotype. CDR3 sequence reads: CASSQEGRGGETQYF. The CDR3, as DNA: TGCGCCAGCAGCCAAGAAGGGCGAGGAGGGGAGACCCAGTACTTC. The chain uses TRBV4-3 and TRBJ2-5, with D possibly being TRBD2 (6 bases). Germline-derived CDR1 and CDR2 are LGHNA and YSLEER. The CDR3 runs 15 residues. Trimming removed 0 bases from V and 5 bases from J, with 13 bases in between.

This clonotype was seen many times. The rearrangement links TRBV7-8 to TRBJ2-3, with 7 bases that match TRBD1. The CDR3 totals 13 residues. After removal of 4 bases from V and 6 bases from J, the junction contained 4 bases not matched to a gene. Germline values: CDR1 SGHVS, CDR2 FQNEAQ. CDR3 DNA: TGTGCCAGCAGCTCCGGGACAGCGGATACGCAGTATTTT. Its translation is CASSSGTADTQYF. Looking up the rest from reference TRBV7-8 and TRBJ2-3 gives the full variable domain: GAGVSQSPRYKVAKRGQDVALRCDPISGHVSLFWYQQALGQGPEFLTYFQNEAQLDKSGLPSDRFFAERPEGSVSTLKIQRTQQEDSAVYLCASSSGTADTQYFGPGTRLTVL.

This clonotype was counted at least ten times. The V call is TRBV12-3 or TRBV12-4, the J call TRBJ2-7; either TRBD1 or TRBD2 may fit D (5 bases each). V dropped 5 bases and J dropped 0 bases, with 11 bases sitting between them. CDR3 length: 14 residues. The CDR3 is CASSRDLSSYEQYF. CDR3 coding DNA: TGTGCCAGCAGTAGGGACCTTAGCTCCTACGAGCAGTACTTC.

This clonotype was counted a few times. The gene calls are TRBV29-1 and TRBJ2-3; possibly TRBD1 for D (6 bases). Trimming cost V 3 bases and J 6 bases, with 10 bases left between them. Per the germline V gene, CDR1 is SQVTM and CDR2 is ANQGSEA. The CDR3 totals 12 residues. The CDR3 spells CSVEGAYDTQYF. The CDR3, as DNA: TGCAGCGTTGAGGGGGCTTATGATACGCAGTATTTT.

This clonotype showed up just once. The chain is built from TRBV6-8 and TRBJ1-2; weak D call: TRBD1 (5 bases). Germline V gene data show CDR1 as MNHGY and CDR2 as SAAAGT. The CDR3 runs to 13 residues. Trimming pared 5 bases from V and 1 base from J, leaving 8 bases between. In nucleotides, the CDR3 is TGTGCCAGCAGTCGACAGAATAACTATGGCTACACCTTC. As protein: CASSRQNNYGYTF.

Of note for this clonotype: A much larger clone differs from this one at a single base, so this may be a read error. The conserved final phenylalanine or tryptophan is absent from the CDR3, which likely points to a read error. The chain joins TRBV2 to TRBJ2-1; D may be TRBD1 (5 bases). Trimming took off 9 bases at V and 0 bases at J, with 15 bases between the two ends. CDR1 and CDR2 from the germline V gene are SNHLY and FYNNEI. This CDR3 is 15 amino acids long. The CDR3 coding sequence is TGTGCCAGTGTCTTTCAGGGCATCTCCTACAATGAGCAGTTCTCC. As protein: CASVFQGISYNEQFS.

A few counts support this clonotype. The chain has TRBV20-1 and TRBJ1-1; D call uncertain. V lost 0 bases to trimming and J lost 0 bases, with 11 bases between them. In germline, CDR1 is DFQATT, CDR2 SNEGSKA (reference sequence). CDR3 size: 15 residues. The CDR3 sequence is CSARDVFGMNTEAFF. The CDR3 DNA reads TGCAGTGCTAGAGATGTTTTCGGGATGAACACTGAAGCTTTCTTT.